This is a list of T cell receptor beta chains from one sample in a study of T-cell memory formation after mild COVID-19. Using its own MiXCR run on the 5' RACE reads, TCRdb lists one record per CDR3 protein. The table records approximately 300,000 distinct CDR3 sequences, approximately 20% of them present only once. Specimen: PBMCs or a T cell subset sorted from them (not recorded which). All receptors come from a young man who had mild COVID-19 (a few samples of this study predate the infection). Cell type and time point are not known. Both conserved end residues are part of each CDR3. The order of the fields is clone size, V gene, D gene, J gene, CDR3 protein, CDR3 DNA. The D gene is left open where the match is weak. Clone size, where shown, is once, few, many, or a class for clones that have expanded.

size: .
V: TRBV2
D: .
J: TRBJ1-5
CDR3: CASSEGYSNQPQHF
DNA: TGTGCCAGCAGTGAAGGTTATAGCAATCAGCCCCAGCATTTT

size: many
V: TRBV5-1
D: TRBD1
J: TRBJ2-5
CDR3: CASTVQGKETQYF
DNA: TGCGCCAGCACCGTACAGGGGAAAGAGACCCAGTACTTC

size: many
V: TRBV7-2
D: TRBD2
J: TRBJ2-2
CDR3: CASSLGGRWERGGVTGELFF
DNA: TGTGCCAGCAGCTTAGGGGGGCGCTGGGAGCGGGGGGGCGTCACCGGGGAGCTGTTTTTT

size: many
V: TRBV6-5
D: .
J: TRBJ2-5
CDR3: CASSRTVQETQYF
DNA: TGCGCCAGCAGCCGGACAGTCCAAGAGACCCAGTACTTC

size: .
V: TRBV25-1
D: .
J: TRBJ1-4
CDR3: CASSQQWALEKLFF
DNA: TGTGCCAGTAGTCAACAGTGGGCGCTGGAAAAACTGTTTTTT

size: .
V: TRBV9
D: .
J: TRBJ1-5
CDR3: CASSVLDNQPQHF
DNA: TGTGCCAGCAGCGTACTAGACAATCAGCCCCAGCATTTT

size: many
V: TRBV5-4
D: TRBD2
J: TRBJ2-3
CDR3: CASSFWNGGAGDTQYF
DNA: TGTGCCAGCAGCTTCTGGAACGGGGGGGCTGGAGATACGCAGTATTTT

size: .
V: TRBV4-1
D: .
J: TRBJ2-1
CDR3: CASSQDNGDEQFF
DNA: TGCGCCAGCAGCCAAGATAACGGGGATGAGCAGTTCTTC

size: few
V: TRBV7-8
D: .
J: TRBJ1-5
CDR3: CASSLLGTGGQPQHF
DNA: TGTGCCAGCAGCTTATTAGGCACCGGCGGTCAGCCCCAGCATTTT

size: few
V: TRBV29-1
D: .
J: TRBJ2-5
CDR3: CLTGTETQYF
DNA: TGCCTTACAGGAACAGAGACCCAGTACTTC

size: .
V: TRBV24-1
D: TRBD2
J: TRBJ2-2
CDR3: CATREPGLAATGELFF
DNA: TGTGCCACCAGGGAGCCGGGACTAGCGGCTACCGGGGAGCTGTTTTTT

size: .
V: TRBV6-2/TRBV6-3
D: TRBD2
J: TRBJ2-2
CDR3: CASSYQTSGVAGELFF
DNA: TGTGCCAGCAGTTACCAGACTAGCGGGGTTGCCGGGGAGCTGTTTTTT

size: many
V: TRBV20-1
D: .
J: TRBJ2-3
CDR3: CSARDRTAQELEDTQYF
DNA: TGCAGTGCTAGAGACAGGACTGCTCAGGAATTGGAAGATACGCAGTATTTT

size: many
V: TRBV20-1
D: TRBD2
J: TRBJ2-5
CDR3: CSALAGNQETQYF
DNA: TGCAGTGCTTTAGCGGGGAACCAAGAGACCCAGTACTTC

size: .
V: TRBV12-3/TRBV12-4
D: .
J: TRBJ1-1
CDR3: CASSFLTVTEAFF
DNA: TGTGCCAGCAGTTTCCTGACAGTCACTGAAGCTTTCTTT